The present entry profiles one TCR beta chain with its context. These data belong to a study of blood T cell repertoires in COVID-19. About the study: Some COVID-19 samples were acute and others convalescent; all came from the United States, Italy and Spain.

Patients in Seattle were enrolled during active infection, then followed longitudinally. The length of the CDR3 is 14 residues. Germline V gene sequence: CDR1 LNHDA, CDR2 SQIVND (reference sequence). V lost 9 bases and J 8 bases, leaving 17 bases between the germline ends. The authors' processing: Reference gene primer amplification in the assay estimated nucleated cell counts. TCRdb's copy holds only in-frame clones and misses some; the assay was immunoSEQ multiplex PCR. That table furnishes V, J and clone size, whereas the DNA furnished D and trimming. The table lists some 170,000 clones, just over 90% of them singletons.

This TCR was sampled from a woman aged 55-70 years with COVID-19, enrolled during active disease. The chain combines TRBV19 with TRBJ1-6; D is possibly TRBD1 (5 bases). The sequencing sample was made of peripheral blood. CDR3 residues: CASSERGLDSPLHF. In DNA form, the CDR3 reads TGTGCCAGCAGCGAGCGGGGACTGGATTCACCCCTCCACTTT.